This T cell receptor beta chain was documented in a study of long-term antiretroviral therapy in people with HIV. Participants who had HIV were, without exception, treated in the United States. Until DNA extraction, the samples held between 1-10 million cryopreserved PBMC. Study outcomes and limitations: Pre-ART expanded TRB clones stayed dominant throughout, though often decreasing after ART. An increase in diversity followed ART, yet levels stayed below transplant donor controls.

The authors ran the immunoSEQ assay, v3.0, at survey level. Clones were read by immunoSEQ multiplex PCR, and TCRdb kept only the in-frame ones, dropping some. The sample includes about 35,000 clones, roughly 79% seen only once; the top ten take roughly 3.5%. Of note for this clone: The target antigen is unknown.

The CDR3 spans 14 residues. From germline, CDR1 is LNHDA and CDR2 SQIVND (reference sequence). Trimming removed 8 bases at V and 0 bases at J, with 14 bases between. This clonotype was obtained from a man aged 45-60 years with HIV. The rearrangement joins TRBV19 to TRBJ2-7; possibly TRBD1 or TRBD2 for D (5 bases each). The sample here was unsorted PBMCs, taken 3 years after starting antiretroviral therapy. The chain's CDR3 is CASGTSADSYEQYF. The CDR3 bases are TGTGCCAGTGGGACCTCGGCAGACTCCTACGAGCAGTACTTC.